The sequence of this TCR beta chain was determined in a study of response to subunit inactivated influenza vaccine. The study, taken as a whole, reports: A suggestion made by the authors is that each seasonal influenza vaccination recruits few new T cells.

TCRdb passed the RT-PCR reads through MiXCR, listing each CDR3 protein once. The sample contains roughly 710,000 distinct CDR3 sequences, around 15% of which appear only once. Turning to this clonotype: The antigen is undetermined.

CDR3 length: 15 residues. The J segment lost 2 bases and the V segment lost 2 bases, leaving 5 bases of the junction unmatched. Germline CDR1 SGHRS, CDR2 YFSETQ. The sample here was PBMCs from blood, taken approximately 15 days before vaccination. This chain links TRBV5-1 with TRBJ2-5; 8 bases align to TRBD1. The receptor was isolated from a man in his forties or fifties who received an inactivated influenza vaccine. The CDR3 loop is CASSFFGDRQETQYF. The DNA for the CDR3 is TGCGCCAGCAGCTTTTTTGGGGACAGGCAAGAGACCCAGTACTTC.